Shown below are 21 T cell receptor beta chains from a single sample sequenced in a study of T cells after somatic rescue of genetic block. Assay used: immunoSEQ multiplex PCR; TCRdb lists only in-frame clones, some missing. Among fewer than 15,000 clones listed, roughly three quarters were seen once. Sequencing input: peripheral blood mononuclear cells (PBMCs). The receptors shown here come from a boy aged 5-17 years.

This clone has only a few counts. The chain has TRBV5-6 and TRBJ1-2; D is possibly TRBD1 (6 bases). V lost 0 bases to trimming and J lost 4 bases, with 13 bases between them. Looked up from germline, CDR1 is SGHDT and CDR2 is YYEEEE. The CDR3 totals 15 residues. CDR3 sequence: CASSLGRGGGYGYTF. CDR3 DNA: TGTGCCAGCAGCTTGGGCAGGGGAGGCGGCTATGGCTACACCTTC.

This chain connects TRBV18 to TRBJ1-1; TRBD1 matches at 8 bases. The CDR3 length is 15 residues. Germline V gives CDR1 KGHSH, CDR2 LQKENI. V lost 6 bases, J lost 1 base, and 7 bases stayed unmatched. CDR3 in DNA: TGTGCCAGCTCCCCGGGGGACAGGTCGAACACTGAAGCTTTCTTT. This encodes CASSPGDRSNTEAFF.

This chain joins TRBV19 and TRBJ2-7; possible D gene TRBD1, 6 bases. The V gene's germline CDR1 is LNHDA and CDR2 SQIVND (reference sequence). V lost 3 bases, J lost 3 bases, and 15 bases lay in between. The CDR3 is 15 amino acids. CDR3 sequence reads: CASSIPGHPLYEQYF. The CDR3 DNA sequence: TGTGCCAGTAGTATCCCGGGACACCCTCTCTACGAGCAGTACTTC.

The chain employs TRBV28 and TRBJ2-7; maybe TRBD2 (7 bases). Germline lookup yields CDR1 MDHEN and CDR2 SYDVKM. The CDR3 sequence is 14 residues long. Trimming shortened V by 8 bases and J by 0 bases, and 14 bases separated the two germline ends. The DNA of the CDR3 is TGTGCCAGCCGAAGGGGGGGGAGCTCCTACGAGCAGTACTTC. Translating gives CASRRGGSSYEQYF.

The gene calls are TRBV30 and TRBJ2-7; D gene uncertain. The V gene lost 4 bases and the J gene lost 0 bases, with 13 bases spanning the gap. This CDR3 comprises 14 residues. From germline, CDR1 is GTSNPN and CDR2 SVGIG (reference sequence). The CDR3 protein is CAWNPLGSSYEQYF. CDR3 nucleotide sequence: TGTGCCTGGAATCCTCTAGGGTCCTCCTACGAGCAGTACTTC.

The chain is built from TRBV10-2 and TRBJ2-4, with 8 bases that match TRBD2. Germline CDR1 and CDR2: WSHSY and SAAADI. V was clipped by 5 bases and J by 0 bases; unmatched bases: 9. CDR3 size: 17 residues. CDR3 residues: CASSLLAGSLAKNIQYF. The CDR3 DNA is TGCGCCAGCAGTTTGTTAGCGGGATCGCTAGCCAAAAACATTCAGTACTTC.

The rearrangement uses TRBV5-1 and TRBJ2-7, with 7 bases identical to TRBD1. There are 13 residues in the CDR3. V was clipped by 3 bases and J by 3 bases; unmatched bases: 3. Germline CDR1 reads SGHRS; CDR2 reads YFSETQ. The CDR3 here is CASSSRDSYEQYF. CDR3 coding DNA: TGCGCCAGCAGCTCCCGGGACAGCTACGAGCAGTACTTC.

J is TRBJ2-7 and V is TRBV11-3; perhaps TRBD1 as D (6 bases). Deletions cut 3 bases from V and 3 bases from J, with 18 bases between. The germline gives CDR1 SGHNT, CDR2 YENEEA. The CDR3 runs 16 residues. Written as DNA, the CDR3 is TGTGCCAGCAGCTTCCCGGACAGTCTCCGCCTCTACGAGCAGTACTTC. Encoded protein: CASSFPDSLRLYEQYF.

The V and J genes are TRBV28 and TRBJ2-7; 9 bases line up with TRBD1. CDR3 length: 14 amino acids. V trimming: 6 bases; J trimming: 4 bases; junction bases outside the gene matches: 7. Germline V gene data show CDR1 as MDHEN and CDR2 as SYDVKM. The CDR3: CASRSGTGLYEQYF. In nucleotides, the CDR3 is TGTGCCAGCAGGTCCGGGACAGGGTTATACGAGCAGTACTTC.

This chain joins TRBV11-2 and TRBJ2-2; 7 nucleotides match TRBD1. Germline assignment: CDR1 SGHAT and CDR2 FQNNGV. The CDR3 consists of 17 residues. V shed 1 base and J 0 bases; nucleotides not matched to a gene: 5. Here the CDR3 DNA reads TGTGCCAGCAGCTTAGTACAGGGGCCCTCGAACACCGGGGAGCTGTTTTTT. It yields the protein CASSLVQGPSNTGELFF. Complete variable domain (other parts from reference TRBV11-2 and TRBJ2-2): EAGVAQSPRYKIIEKRQSVAFWCNPISGHATLYWYQQILGQGPKLLIQFQNNGVVDDSQLPKDRFSAERLKGVDSTLKIQPAKLEDSAVYLCASSLVQGPSNTGELFFGEGSRLTVL.

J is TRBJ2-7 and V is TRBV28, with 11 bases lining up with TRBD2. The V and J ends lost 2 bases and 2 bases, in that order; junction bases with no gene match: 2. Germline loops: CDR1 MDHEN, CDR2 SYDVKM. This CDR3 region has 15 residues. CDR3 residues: CASSLIAGGPYEQYF. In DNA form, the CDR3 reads TGTGCCAGCAGTTTAATAGCGGGAGGGCCCTACGAGCAGTACTTC.

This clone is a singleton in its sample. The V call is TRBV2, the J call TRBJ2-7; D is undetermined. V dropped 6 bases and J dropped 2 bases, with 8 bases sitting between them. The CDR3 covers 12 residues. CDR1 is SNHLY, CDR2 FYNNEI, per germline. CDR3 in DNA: TGTGCCAGCAGCCCCCGACCCTACGAGCAGTACTTC. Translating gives CASSPRPYEQYF.

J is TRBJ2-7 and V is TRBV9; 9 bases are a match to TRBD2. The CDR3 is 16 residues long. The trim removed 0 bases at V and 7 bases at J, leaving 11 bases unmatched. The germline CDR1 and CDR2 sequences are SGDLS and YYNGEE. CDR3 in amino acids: CASSVAASGALVEQYF. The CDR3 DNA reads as TGTGCCAGCAGCGTAGCGGCTAGCGGGGCCCTGGTGGAGCAGTACTTC.

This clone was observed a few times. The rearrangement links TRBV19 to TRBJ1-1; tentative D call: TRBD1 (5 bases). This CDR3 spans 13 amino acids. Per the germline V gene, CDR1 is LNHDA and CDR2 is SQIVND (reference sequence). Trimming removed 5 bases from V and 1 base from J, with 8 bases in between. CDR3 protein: CASSAGGNTEAFF. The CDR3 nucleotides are TGTGCCAGTAGTGCCGGGGGGAACACTGAAGCTTTCTTT. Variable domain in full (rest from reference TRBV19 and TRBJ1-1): DGGITQSPKYLFRKEGQNVTLSCEQNLNHDAMYWYRQDPGQGLRLIYYSQIVNDFQKGDIAEGYSVSREKKESFPLTVTSAQKNPTAFYLCASSAGGNTEAFFGQGTRLTVV.

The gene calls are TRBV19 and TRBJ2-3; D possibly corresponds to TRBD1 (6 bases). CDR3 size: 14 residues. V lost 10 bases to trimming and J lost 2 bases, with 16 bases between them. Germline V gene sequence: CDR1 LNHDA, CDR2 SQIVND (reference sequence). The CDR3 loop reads CATSIAGVTDTQYF. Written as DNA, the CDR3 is TGTGCCACTTCAATAGCAGGGGTCACAGATACGCAGTATTTT.

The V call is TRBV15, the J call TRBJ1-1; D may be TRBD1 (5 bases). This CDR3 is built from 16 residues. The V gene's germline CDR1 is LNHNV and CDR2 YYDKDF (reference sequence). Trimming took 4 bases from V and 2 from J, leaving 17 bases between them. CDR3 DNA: TGTGCCACCAGCATCCGGGGCGGGACGGCAAACACTGAAGCTTTCTTT. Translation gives CATSIRGGTANTEAFF. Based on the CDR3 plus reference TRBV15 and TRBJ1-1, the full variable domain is DAMVIQNPRYQVTQFGKPVTLSCSQTLNHNVMYWYQQKSSQAPKLLFHYYDKDFNNEADTPDNFQSRRPNTSFCFLDIRSPGLGDTAMYLCATSIRGGTANTEAFFGQGTRLTVV.

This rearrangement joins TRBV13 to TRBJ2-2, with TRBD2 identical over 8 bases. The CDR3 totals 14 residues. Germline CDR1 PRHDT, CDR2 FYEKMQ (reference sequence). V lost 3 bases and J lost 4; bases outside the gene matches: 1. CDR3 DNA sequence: TGTGCCAGCAGCTTGCGGGGGGCCACCGGGGAGCTGTTTTTT. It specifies CASSLRGATGELFF.

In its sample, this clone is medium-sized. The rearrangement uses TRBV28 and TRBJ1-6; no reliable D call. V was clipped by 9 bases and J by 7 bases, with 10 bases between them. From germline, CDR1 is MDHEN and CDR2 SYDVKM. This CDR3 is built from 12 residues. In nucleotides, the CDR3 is TGTGCCAGTTCCGCGGGGAATTCACCCCTCCACTTT. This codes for CASSAGNSPLHF.

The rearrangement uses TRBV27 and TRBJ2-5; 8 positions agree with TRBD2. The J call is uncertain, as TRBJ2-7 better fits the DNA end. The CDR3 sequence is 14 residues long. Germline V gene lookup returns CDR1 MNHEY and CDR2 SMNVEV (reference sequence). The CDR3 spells CASSLAGGIYEQYF. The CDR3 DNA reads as TGTGCCAGTTCCTTGGCGGGAGGCATCTACGAGCAGTACTTC.

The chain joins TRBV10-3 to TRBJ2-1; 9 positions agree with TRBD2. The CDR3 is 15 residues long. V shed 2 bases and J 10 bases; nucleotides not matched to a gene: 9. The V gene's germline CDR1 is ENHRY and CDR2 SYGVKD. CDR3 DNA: TGTGCCATCAGTGAGCCTCACTCTAGCGGGAACGAGCAGTTCTTC. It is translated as CAISEPHSSGNEQFF.

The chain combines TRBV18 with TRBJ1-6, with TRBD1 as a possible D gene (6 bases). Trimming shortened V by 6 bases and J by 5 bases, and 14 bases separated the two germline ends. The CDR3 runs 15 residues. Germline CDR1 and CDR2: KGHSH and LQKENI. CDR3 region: CASSLTGLDNSPLHF. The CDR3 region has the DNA TGTGCCAGCTCCCTGACAGGTCTTGATAATTCACCCCTCCACTTT.